Listed below are T cell receptor beta chains from one sample, sequenced in a study of control samples from healthy donors and cancer patients. The data were produced by immunoSEQ multiplex PCR, yet TCRdb's version contains in-frame clones alone and is incomplete. The sample includes about 89,000 clones, more than 75% of them seen just once. The sample was blood. Receptors were obtained from a man aged 25-45 years in good health. The CDR3 runs from the conserved cysteine through the conserved F or W. Fields, in order: clone size, J gene, D gene, V gene, CDR3 DNA, CDR3 protein. D genes are given only for firm matches. The listing skips clone size in some rows; elsewhere it reads once, few, many or a size class.

size: once; J: TRBJ1-5; D: TRBD1; V: TRBV19; DNA: TGTGCCAGTACCTCGTCAGGGGGGTTGCCAAATCAGCCCCAGCATTTT; CDR3: CASTSSGGLPNQPQHF
size: .; J: TRBJ1-6; D: .; V: TRBV19; DNA: TGTGCCAGTAGTCCCGAACCGAATTCACCCCTCCACTTT; CDR3: CASSPEPNSPLHF
size: .; J: TRBJ2-5; D: TRBD1; V: TRBV2; DNA: TGTGCCAGCAGGTTGACAGGGGTTGGGCAAGAGACCCAGTACTTC; CDR3: CASRLTGVGQETQYF
size: .; J: TRBJ1-4; D: .; V: TRBV11-2; DNA: TGTGCCAGCAGCTTAGATCCGGCAGGAACTAATGAAAAACTGTTTTTT; CDR3: CASSLDPAGTNEKLFF
size: once; J: TRBJ2-5; D: TRBD1; V: TRBV6-5; DNA: TGTGCCAGCCAGGACAGGGGAAGTCGAGAGACCCAGTACTTC; CDR3: CASQDRGSRETQYF
size: .; J: TRBJ2-7; D: .; V: TRBV30; DNA: TGTGCCTGGAGTGAGGGAAGCTCCTACGAGCAGTACTTC; CDR3: CAWSEGSSYEQYF
size: .; J: TRBJ1-5; D: .; V: TRBV24-1; DNA: TGTGCCACCAGTGATGGCGGCAGGAATCAGCCCCAGCATTTT; CDR3: CATSDGGRNQPQHF
size: few; J: TRBJ2-7; D: .; V: TRBV28; DNA: TGTGCCAGCATGGGCAGTTCCTACGAGCAGTACTTC; CDR3: CASMGSSYEQYF
size: .; J: TRBJ2-1; D: .; V: TRBV5-4; DNA: TGTGCCAGCAGCTTGAGTTATGAGCAGTTCTTC; CDR3: CASSLSYEQFF
size: few; J: TRBJ2-2; D: .; V: TRBV4-1; DNA: TGCGCCAGCAGCCAAGATATGAGGGACACCGGGGAGCTGTTTTTT; CDR3: CASSQDMRDTGELFF
size: .; J: TRBJ1-2; D: TRBD1; V: TRBV7-2; DNA: TGTGCCAGCAGCTTAGCCTCCGACAGGGGCTATGGCTACACCTTC; CDR3: CASSLASDRGYGYTF
size: few; J: TRBJ2-4; D: TRBD2; V: TRBV19; DNA: TGTGCCAGTAGTTCACGACTAGCGGTGTACGGGAACATTCAGTACTTC; CDR3: CASSSRLAVYGNIQYF
size: .; J: TRBJ2-3; D: TRBD1; V: TRBV24-1; DNA: TGTGCCACCAGTGATCCCGCGGACAGGGCAGATACGCAGTATTTT; CDR3: CATSDPADRADTQYF
size: few; J: TRBJ1-2; D: .; V: TRBV20-1; DNA: TGCAGTGCTAGGAGGGACCAAGACTACACCTTC; CDR3: CSARRDQDYTF
size: .; J: TRBJ2-1; D: TRBD2; V: TRBV5-1; DNA: TGCGCCAGCAGCTTGGGCCCAGGAGCGGGGGAGGAGAATGAGCAGTTCTTC; CDR3: CASSLGPGAGEENEQFF
size: .; J: TRBJ1-1; D: .; V: TRBV30; DNA: TGTGCCTGGAGTCCGCGGACAGCCACTGAAGCTTTCTTT; CDR3: CAWSPRTATEAFF
size: .; J: TRBJ1-1; D: .; V: TRBV5-1; DNA: TGCGCCAGCAGCTTGGATGGGATGAACACTGAAGCTTTCTTT; CDR3: CASSLDGMNTEAFF
size: .; J: TRBJ2-7; D: .; V: TRBV12-3/TRBV12-4; DNA: TGTGCCAGCAGTTTAGACAGGGGAGGGGAGCAGTACTTC; CDR3: CASSLDRGGEQYF
size: .; J: TRBJ2-7; D: .; V: TRBV11-2; DNA: TGTGCCAGCAGCTTAGACTTCTACGAGCAGTACTTC; CDR3: CASSLDFYEQYF
size: .; J: TRBJ2-7; D: .; V: TRBV29-1; DNA: TGCAGCGCCTGTACAGGCAGGGCATTAGATGAGCAGTACTTC; CDR3: CSACTGRALDEQYF
size: .; J: TRBJ1-6; D: .; V: TRBV14; DNA: TGTGCCAGCAGCAGGGGGAGACTATATAATTCACCCCTCCACTTT; CDR3: CASSRGRLYNSPLHF
size: .; J: TRBJ2-2; D: .; V: TRBV10-3; DNA: TGTGCCATCAGTGAGGTAGGGGACACCGGGGAGCTGTTTTTT; CDR3: CAISEVGDTGELFF
size: .; J: TRBJ2-5; D: .; V: TRBV5-4; DNA: TGTGCCAGCAGCTTGCCCCTATCCACCCAAGAGACCCAGTACTTC; CDR3: CASSLPLSTQETQYF
size: .; J: TRBJ2-6; D: TRBD2; V: TRBV2; DNA: TGTGCCAGCAGGGGGGGGACCCCCAACGTCCTGACTTTC; CDR3: CASRGGTPNVLTF
size: .; J: TRBJ1-3; D: TRBD1; V: TRBV19; DNA: TGTGCCAGTAGTATCCAGGGGGCAGGTGGAAACACCATATATTTT; CDR3: CASSIQGAGGNTIYF
size: .; J: TRBJ2-5; D: .; V: TRBV3-1/TRBV3-2; DNA: TGTGCCAGCAGCCAAGAGACCCAGTACTTC; CDR3: CASSQETQYF
size: medium-sized; J: TRBJ1-1; D: .; V: TRBV23-1; DNA: TGCGCCAGCAGCATGGGACGGGCGAACACTGAAGCTTTCTTT; CDR3: CASSMGRANTEAFF
size: .; J: TRBJ1-1; D: .; V: TRBV19; DNA: TGTGCCAGTAGTGTGAGGGGCACTGAAGCTTTCTTT; CDR3: CASSVRGTEAFF
size: .; J: TRBJ1-1; D: .; V: TRBV5-1; DNA: TGCGCCAGCAGCCTGCGCGGGCAGGAAGCTTTCTTT; CDR3: CASSLRGQEAFF
size: .; J: TRBJ2-2; D: .; V: TRBV5-1; DNA: TGCGCCAGCAGCCGGTGGGACGCGGACACCGGGGAGCTGTTTTTT; CDR3: CASSRWDADTGELFF
size: .; J: TRBJ2-1; D: TRBD1; V: TRBV11-2; DNA: TGTGCCAGCAGCTTGGACAGGGCAAATGAGCAGTTCTTC; CDR3: CASSLDRANEQFF
size: .; J: TRBJ1-2; D: .; V: TRBV2; DNA: TGTGCCAGCAGTCCCCACACAGGGAACCTTATGAAAGCGGGCTACACCTTC; CDR3: CASSPHTGNLMKAGYTF
size: once; J: TRBJ2-3; D: .; V: TRBV5-4; DNA: TGTGCCAGCAGCTTGGCCGCCGGACATAGCACAGATACGCAGTATTTT; CDR3: CASSLAAGHSTDTQYF
size: .; J: TRBJ2-7; D: .; V: TRBV5-1; DNA: TGCGCCAGCAGCTTGGCGGGGAACTCGGGCTACGAGCAGTACTTC; CDR3: CASSLAGNSGYEQYF
size: .; J: TRBJ1-2; D: TRBD1; V: TRBV4-1; DNA: TGCGCCAGCAGCCAACCATCCCGGGACAGGGCTGGCTACACCTTC; CDR3: CASSQPSRDRAGYTF